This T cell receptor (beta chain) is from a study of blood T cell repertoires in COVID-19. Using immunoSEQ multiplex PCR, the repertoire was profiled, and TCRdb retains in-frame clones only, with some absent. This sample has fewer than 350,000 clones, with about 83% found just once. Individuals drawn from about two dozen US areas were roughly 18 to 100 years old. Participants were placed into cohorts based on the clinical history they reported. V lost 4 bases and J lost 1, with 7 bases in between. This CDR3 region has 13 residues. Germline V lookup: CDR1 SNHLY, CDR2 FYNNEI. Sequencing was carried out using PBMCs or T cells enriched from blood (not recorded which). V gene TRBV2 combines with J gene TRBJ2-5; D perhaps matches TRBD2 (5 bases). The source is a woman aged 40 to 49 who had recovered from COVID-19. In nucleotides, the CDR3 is TGTGCCAGCAGTGGCGGACTCCAAGAGACCCAGTACTTC. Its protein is CASSGGLQETQYF.